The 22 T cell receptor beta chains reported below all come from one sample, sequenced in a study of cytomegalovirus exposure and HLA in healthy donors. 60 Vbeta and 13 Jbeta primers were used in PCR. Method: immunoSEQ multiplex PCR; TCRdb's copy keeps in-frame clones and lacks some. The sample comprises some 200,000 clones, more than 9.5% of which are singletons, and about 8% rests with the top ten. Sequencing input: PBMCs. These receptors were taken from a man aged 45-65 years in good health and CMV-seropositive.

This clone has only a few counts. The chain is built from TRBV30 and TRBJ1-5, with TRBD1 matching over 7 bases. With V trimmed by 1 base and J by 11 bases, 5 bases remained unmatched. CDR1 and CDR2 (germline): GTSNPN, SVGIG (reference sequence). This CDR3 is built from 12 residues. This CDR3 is CAWSGQGMAQHF. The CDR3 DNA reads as TGTGCCTGGAGTGGACAGGGTATGGCCCAGCATTTT. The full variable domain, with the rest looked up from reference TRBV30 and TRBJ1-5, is SQTIHQWPATLVQPVGSPLSLECTVEGTSNPNLYWYRQAAGRGLQLLFYSVGIGQISSEVPQNLSASRPQDRQFILSSKKLLLSDSGFYLCAWSGQGMAQHFGDGTRLSIL.

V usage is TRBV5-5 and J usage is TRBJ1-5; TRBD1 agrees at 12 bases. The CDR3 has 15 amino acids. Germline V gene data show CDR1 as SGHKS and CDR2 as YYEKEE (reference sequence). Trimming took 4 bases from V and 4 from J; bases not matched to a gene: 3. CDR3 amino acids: CASSPGQGANQPQHF. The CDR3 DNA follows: TGTGCCAGCAGCCCGGGACAGGGGGCGAATCAGCCCCAGCATTTT.

The CDR3: CASSPGGGSSPLHF. The DNA for the CDR3 is TGTGCCAGCAGCCCTGGGGGGGGGTCCTCACCCCTCCACTTT. This chain connects TRBV11-3 to TRBJ1-6; possibly TRBD1 for D (5 bases). The CDR3 consists of 14 residues. V was clipped by 5 bases and J by 10 bases, with 15 bases between them. Germline V gives CDR1 SGHNT, CDR2 YENEEA.

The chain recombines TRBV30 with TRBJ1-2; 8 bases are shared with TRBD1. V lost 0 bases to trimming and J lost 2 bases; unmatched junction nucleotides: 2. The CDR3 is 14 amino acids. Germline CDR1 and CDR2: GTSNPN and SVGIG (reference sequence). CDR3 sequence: CAWSVHRGNYGYTF. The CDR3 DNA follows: TGTGCCTGGAGTGTACACAGGGGGAACTATGGCTACACCTTC. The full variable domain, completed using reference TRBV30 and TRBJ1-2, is SQTIHQWPATLVQPVGSPLSLECTVEGTSNPNLYWYRQAAGRGLQLLFYSVGIGQISSEVPQNLSASRPQDRQFILSSKKLLLSDSGFYLCAWSVHRGNYGYTFGSGTRLTVV.

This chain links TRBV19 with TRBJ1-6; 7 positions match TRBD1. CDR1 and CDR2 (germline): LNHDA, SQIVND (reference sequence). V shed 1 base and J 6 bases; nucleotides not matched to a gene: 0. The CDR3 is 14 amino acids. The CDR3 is CASSIGTGNSPLHF. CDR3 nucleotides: TGTGCCAGTAGTATAGGGACAGGTAATTCACCCCTCCACTTT.

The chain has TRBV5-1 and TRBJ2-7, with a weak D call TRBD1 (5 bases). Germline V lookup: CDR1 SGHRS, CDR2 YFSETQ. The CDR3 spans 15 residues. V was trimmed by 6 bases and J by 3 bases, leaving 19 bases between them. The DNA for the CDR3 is TGCGCCAGCAAAACTAAATCAGGGTCTCGCTACGAGCAGTACTTC. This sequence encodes CASKTKSGSRYEQYF.

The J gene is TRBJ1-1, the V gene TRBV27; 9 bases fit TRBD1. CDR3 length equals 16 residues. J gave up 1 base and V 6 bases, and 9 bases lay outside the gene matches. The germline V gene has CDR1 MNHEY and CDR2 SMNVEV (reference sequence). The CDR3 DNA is TGTGCCAGCAGGCGGACAGGGGCCCCACCGAACACTGAAGCTTTCTTT. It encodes CASRRTGAPPNTEAFF.

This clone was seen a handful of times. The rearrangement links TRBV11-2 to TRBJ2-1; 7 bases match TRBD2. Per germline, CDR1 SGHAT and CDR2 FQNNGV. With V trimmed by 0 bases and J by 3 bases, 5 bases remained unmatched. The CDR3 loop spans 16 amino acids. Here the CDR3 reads CASSLEERGGYNEQFF. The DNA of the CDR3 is TGTGCCAGCAGCTTAGAAGAGCGGGGAGGCTACAATGAGCAGTTCTTC.

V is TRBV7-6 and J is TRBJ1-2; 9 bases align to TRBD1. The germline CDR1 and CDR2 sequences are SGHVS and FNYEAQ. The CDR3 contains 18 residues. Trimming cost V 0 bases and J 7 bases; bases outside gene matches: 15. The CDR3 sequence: CASSLAREPGQGKGGYTF. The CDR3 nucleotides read TGTGCCAGCAGCTTAGCGAGGGAACCGGGACAGGGAAAGGGTGGCTACACCTTC.

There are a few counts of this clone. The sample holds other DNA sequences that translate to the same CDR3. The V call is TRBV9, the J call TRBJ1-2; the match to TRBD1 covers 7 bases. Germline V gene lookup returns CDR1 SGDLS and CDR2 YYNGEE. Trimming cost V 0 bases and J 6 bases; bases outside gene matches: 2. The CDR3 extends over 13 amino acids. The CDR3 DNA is TGTGCCAGCAGCGTAGTCACAGGGGATGGCTACACCTTC. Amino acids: CASSVVTGDGYTF.

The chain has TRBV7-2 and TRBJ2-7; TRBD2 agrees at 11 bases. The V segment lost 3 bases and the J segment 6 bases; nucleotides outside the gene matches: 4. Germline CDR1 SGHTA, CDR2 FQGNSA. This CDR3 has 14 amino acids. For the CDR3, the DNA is TGTGCCAGCAGCTTTACCGGGACTAGCGGCGAGCAGTACTTC. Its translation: CASSFTGTSGEQYF.

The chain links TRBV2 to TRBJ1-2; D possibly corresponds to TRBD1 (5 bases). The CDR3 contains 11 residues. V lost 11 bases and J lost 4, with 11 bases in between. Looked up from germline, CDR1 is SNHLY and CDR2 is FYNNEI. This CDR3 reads CAGQGSYGYTF. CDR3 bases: TGTGCCGGCCAGGGAAGCTATGGCTACACCTTC.

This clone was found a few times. CDR3 sequence reads: CASSQAALQETQYF. CDR3 coding DNA: TGTGCCAGCAGCCAAGCGGCACTCCAAGAGACCCAGTACTTC. The V and J genes are TRBV5-6 and TRBJ2-5; D is possibly TRBD2 (5 bases). Germline CDR1 and CDR2: SGHDT and YYEEEE. The V end was cut by 4 bases, the J end by 1 base, with 11 bases between. The CDR3 spans 14 residues.

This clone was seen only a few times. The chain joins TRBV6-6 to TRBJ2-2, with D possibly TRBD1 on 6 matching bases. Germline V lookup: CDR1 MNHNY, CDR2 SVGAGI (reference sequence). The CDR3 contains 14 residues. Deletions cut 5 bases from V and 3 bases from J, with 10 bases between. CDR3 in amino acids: CASSTRGYTGELFF. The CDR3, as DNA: TGTGCCAGCAGTACCAGGGGTTACACCGGGGAGCTGTTTTTT.

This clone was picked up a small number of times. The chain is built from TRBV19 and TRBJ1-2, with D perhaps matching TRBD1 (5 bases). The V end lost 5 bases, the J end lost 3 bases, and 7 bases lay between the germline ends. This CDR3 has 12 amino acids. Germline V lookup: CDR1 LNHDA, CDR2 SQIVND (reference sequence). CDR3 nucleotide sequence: TGTGCCAGTAGTCGGGGGTACTATGGCTACACCTTC. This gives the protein CASSRGYYGYTF.

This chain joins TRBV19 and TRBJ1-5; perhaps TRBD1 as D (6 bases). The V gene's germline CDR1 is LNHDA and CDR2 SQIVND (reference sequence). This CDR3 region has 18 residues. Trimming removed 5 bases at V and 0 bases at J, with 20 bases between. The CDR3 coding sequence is TGTGCCAGTAGTCCTCAAACCACCGGGACACGTAGCAATCAGCCCCAGCATTTT. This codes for CASSPQTTGTRSNQPQHF.

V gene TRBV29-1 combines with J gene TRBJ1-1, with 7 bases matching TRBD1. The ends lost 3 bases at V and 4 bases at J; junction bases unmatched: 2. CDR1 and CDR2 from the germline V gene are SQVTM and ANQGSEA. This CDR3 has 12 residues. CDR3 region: CSVETGITEAFF. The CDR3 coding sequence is TGCAGCGTTGAGACAGGGATCACTGAAGCTTTCTTT.

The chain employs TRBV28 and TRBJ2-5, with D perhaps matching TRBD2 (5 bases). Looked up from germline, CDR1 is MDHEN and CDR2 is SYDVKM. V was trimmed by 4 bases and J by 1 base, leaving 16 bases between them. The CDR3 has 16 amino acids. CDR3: CASSSPGSEGQETQYF. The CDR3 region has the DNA TGTGCCAGCAGTTCCCCAGGTAGCGAGGGCCAAGAGACCCAGTACTTC.

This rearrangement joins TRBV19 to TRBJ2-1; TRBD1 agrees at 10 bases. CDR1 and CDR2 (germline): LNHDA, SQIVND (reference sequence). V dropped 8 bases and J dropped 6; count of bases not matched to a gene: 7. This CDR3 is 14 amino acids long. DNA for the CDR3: TGTGCCAGTCAGTGGGACAGGGGACCCAATGAGCAGTTCTTC. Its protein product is CASQWDRGPNEQFF. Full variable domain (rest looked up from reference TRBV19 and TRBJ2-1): DGGITQSPKYLFRKEGQNVTLSCEQNLNHDAMYWYRQDPGQGLRLIYYSQIVNDFQKGDIAEGYSVSREKKESFPLTVTSAQKNPTAFYLCASQWDRGPNEQFFGPGTRLTVL.

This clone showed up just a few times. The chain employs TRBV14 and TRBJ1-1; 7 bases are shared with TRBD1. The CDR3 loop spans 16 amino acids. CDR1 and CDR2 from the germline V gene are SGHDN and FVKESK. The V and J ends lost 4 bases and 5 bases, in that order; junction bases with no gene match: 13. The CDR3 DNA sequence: TGTGCCAGCAGCCGGGGGGCCACAGGGGTCGAAACTGAAGCTTTCTTT. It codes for CASSRGATGVETEAFF.

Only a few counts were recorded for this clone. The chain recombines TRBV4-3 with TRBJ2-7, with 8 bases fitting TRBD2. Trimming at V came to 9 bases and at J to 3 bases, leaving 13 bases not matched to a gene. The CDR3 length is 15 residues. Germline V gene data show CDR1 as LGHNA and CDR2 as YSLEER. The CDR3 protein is CASRRDVAGYYEQYF. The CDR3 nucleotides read TGCGCCAGTCGGAGGGACGTAGCGGGGTACTACGAGCAGTACTTC.

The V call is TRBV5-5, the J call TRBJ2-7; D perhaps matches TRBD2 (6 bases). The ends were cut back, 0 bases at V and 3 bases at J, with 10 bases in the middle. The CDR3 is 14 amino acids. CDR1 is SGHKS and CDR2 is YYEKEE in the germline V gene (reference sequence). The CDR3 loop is CASSLGGENYEQYF. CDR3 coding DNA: TGTGCCAGCAGCTTGGGCGGGGAGAACTACGAGCAGTACTTC.